This entry is about one T cell receptor beta chain. The target of this receptor is not known. No quality values exist for individual bases; no much larger clone is one base distant. The data were obtained in a study of shared clonotypes between healthy human individuals (dated by TCRdb to about 2020). Context from the whole study: The cohort comprised two women and a few men aged 18 to 49 years. To increase sequencing depth and limit assay-specific biases, TCR repertoire library preparation and sequencing were carried out by different laboratories using diverse techniques. Per donor, leukapheresis produced somewhere between about 0.9 and 10 billion PBMCs. Blood TCR repertoires of four to six healthy adults were deeply sequenced to estimate repertoire size and the extent of clonotype sharing between individuals. Per donor, three plates each were used for CD4 naive and CD4 memory, two for CD8 naive, and one for CD8 memory.

The paper's findings and limits, for the study overall: Sampling was restricted to blood, and TCR repertoires in tissues likely differ from the TCR repertoires found in blood. Higher generation probabilities were observed for clonotypes shared by all four sorted-subset donors than for non-shared clonotypes. About 5% of naive CD4, 3.5% of naive CD8, around 2.3% of memory CD4, and 0.4% of memory CD8 clonotypes were shared across a few donors. Because the study included only a small number of donors, the genetic and exposure-history diversity represented was limited. Pairwise subsampling indicated that sequencing depth was expected to affect the degree of clonotype sharing among donors. Even with the large sequencing depth, rarefaction of the sorted-subset datasets indicated that sequencing was incomplete. Naive subsets generally had larger estimated clonotype richness than memory subsets did.

Including cysteine and phenylalanine, the CDR3 has 13 amino acids. Solely the CDR3 DNA is kept, with 39 bases framed from the first base. V lost 4 bases and J lost 0 bases; the stretch between them is 6 bases long. Per the germline V gene, SQVTM is the CDR1 and ANQGSEA is the CDR2. Using the deep immunoSEQ assay, TCR CDR3 regions were amplified from genomic DNA by multiplex PCR. Genomic DNA extracted from each cell subset was distributed evenly over all wells of several immunoSEQ 96-well plates, and each plate served as one replicate. For sorted subsets, each replicate PCR was loaded with approximately 190 ng genomic DNA, equivalent to approximately 33,000 T cell genomes. Purified libraries were quantified with a Qubit 3.0 fluorometer, sized on a Bioanalyzer 2100, and re-quantified with the KAPA Library Quantification kit. Every immunoSEQ 96-well plate was sequenced on a dedicated single-read 150-cycle Illumina NextSeq 550 flow cell. The authors' pipeline ran thus. Because only junctional sequences without quality scores were contained in the immunoSEQ output, filtering matching that applied to full-length reads could not be performed. To assign V/J genes and CDR3, sequences were annotated against IMGT germline references using PyIR, a Python wrapper for IgBLAST v1.9. Reads were removed for weak V/J assignments (E-value above 1e-6), missing CDR3, stop codons, out-of-frame junctions, or ambiguous translated residues. V3J clonotypes were defined as sequences sharing the same inferred V gene, J gene, and CDR3 amino acid sequence. To compute the percentage overlap between repertoires, the number of shared unique clonotypes was divided by the size of the smaller repertoire. Repertoire richness was assessed with RTK rarefaction, the Chao1 estimator, and Recon v2.1 estimates of unobserved clonotypes. For all TCRbeta clonotypes obtained by the gDNA method from four donors, generation probabilities were computed with OLGA. The table comes from immuneACCESS by way of TCRdb, which keeps in-frame sequences with V and J called. Part of the clones is missing from these tables; in studies checked, under half for an unresolved V gene and the rest for unknown reasons. That table gives V, J and clone size, and the DNA gave D and trimming. The table for this sample lists nearly 2 million clones; approximately 94% of them were counted only once. Of the sample, 1.2% is held by the ten largest clones.

CD8 naive samples were CD45RO-negative cells positively selected for CCR7, giving a CD45RA+CCR7+ population that excluded TemRA cells. The donors were healthy, HIV-negative adults with no recently reported acute infections or vaccinations. All donors were Caucasian adults living in Nashville, Tennessee, USA. Blood was collected by leukapheresis, and PBMCs were isolated by Ficoll-Histopaque density gradient centrifugation and then cryopreserved in liquid nitrogen vapor phase. Analytical flow cytometry was used to check the purity and quantity of every magnetically sorted T cell population. Each sorted fraction had its genomic DNA isolated and then quantified by UV absorbance on a Nanodrop 2000c.

The clonotype originates from a man aged 18 to 29 in good health. Here the chain combines TRBV29-1 and TRBJ2-2; a weak D assignment points to TRBD1 (5 bases agree). Sequenced: naive CD8+ T cells sorted from blood. The sample's cell subset or site label, decoded: CD45RA+CCR7+. The nucleotide sequence reads as follows: TGCAGCGTTGGCAGGGCGAACACCGGGGAGCTGTTTTTT. Its protein reads: CSVGRANTGELFF.